A single sample is the source of the 22 T cell receptor beta chains below, sequenced in a study of identical twins. A single record per CDR3 protein comes from TCRdb applying MiXCR to the 5' RACE reads. The sample holds 520,000 or so distinct CDR3 sequences; under 25% are singletons and the top ten take about 0.91%. These data also formed part of another study, on T cells expressing NK-cell markers.

Material for sequencing was CD4+ T cells sorted from blood. The source of these receptors is a woman in her late teens or twenties in good health.

In its sample, this clonotype was seen many times. The chain recombines TRBV18 with TRBJ1-3; D ambiguous. V lost 2 bases and J 2 bases, leaving 7 bases between the germline ends. The CDR3 loop spans 14 amino acids. Germline V gene data show CDR1 as KGHSH and CDR2 as LQKENI. The CDR3 bases are TGTGCCAGCTCACCAGCGACGACTGGAAACACCATATATTTT. Protein: CASSPATTGNTIYF. Based on the CDR3 plus reference TRBV18 and TRBJ1-3, the full variable domain is NAGVMQNPRHLVRRRGQEARLRCSPMKGHSHVYWYRQLPEEGLKFMVYLQKENIIDESGMPKERFSAEFPKEGPSILRIQQVVRGDSAAYFCASSPATTGNTIYFGEGSWLTVV.

The V gene is TRBV6-2 or TRBV6-3, the J gene TRBJ2-1; D is possibly TRBD2 (6 bases). The germline CDR1 and CDR2 sequences are MNHEY and SVGEGT. V dropped 7 bases and J dropped 3 bases, with 10 bases sitting between them. The CDR3 totals 13 residues. The chain's CDR3 is CASNRLDYNEQFF. CDR3 DNA: TGTGCCAGCAACCGACTAGACTACAATGAGCAGTTCTTC.

In its sample, this clonotype was seen a few times. The chain links TRBV12-3 or TRBV12-4 to TRBJ1-3; possible D gene TRBD1, 5 bases. The CDR3 covers 16 residues. V lost 5 bases and J 0 bases, leaving 14 bases between the germline ends. The CDR3 reads CASSPSGPSSGNTIYF. The CDR3, as DNA: TGTGCCAGCAGTCCATCGGGGCCCTCCTCTGGAAACACCATATATTTT.

This clonotype was seen only a few times. This chain joins TRBV7-2 and TRBJ2-3; the D gene is possibly TRBD2 (6 bases). CDR3 size: 15 residues. Germline V gives CDR1 SGHTA, CDR2 FQGNSA. Trimming cost V 1 base and J 2 bases, with 10 bases left between them. For the CDR3, the DNA is TGTGCCAGCAGCTTAGTAGCGGTTTACACAGATACGCAGTATTTT. Translated: CASSLVAVYTDTQYF.

The chain combines TRBV5-1 with TRBJ1-4, with D uncertain. The CDR3 consists of 14 residues. Trimming cost V 3 bases and J 4 bases, with 10 bases left between them. CDR1 SGHRS and CDR2 YFSETQ come from the germline V gene. CDR3 in DNA: TGCGCCAGCAGCTCTGGGCAGAATAATGAAAAACTGTTTTTT. It translates to CASSSGQNNEKLFF.

This clonotype was found a few times. The CDR3 spells CAISGRVGTEAFF. Here the CDR3 DNA reads TGTGCCATCTCGGGCAGGGTGGGCACTGAAGCTTTCTTT. This rearrangement joins TRBV10-3 to TRBJ1-1, with D maybe TRBD1 (5 bases). Trimming left V 8 bases short and J 4 bases short, with 14 bases between. In germline, CDR1 is ENHRY, CDR2 SYGVKD. There are 13 residues in the CDR3.

The gene calls are TRBV10-3 and TRBJ1-1; a possible D gene is TRBD1 (6 bases). The CDR3 is 12 residues long. Germline CDR1 reads ENHRY; CDR2 reads SYGVKD. Trimming pared 8 bases from V and 1 base from J, leaving 8 bases between. CDR3: CAIRGGNTEAFF. As DNA, the CDR3 is TGTGCCATCCGAGGGGGGAACACTGAAGCTTTCTTT.

The CDR3 DNA sequence: TGCGCCAGCAGCCGCGAGCGGGAGGGCCGGTATGAGCAGTTCTTC. Amino acid sequence: CASSREREGRYEQFF. The chain recombines TRBV4-3 with TRBJ2-1; 10 bases align to TRBD2. Germline assignment: CDR1 LGHNA and CDR2 YSLEER. This CDR3 spans 15 amino acids. The V gene end was trimmed by 4 bases and the J gene end by 8 bases; junction bases not matched to a gene: 8.

CDR3 in DNA: TGTGCCAGCACACTGGGACTAGCGGGATTCGATACGCAGTATTTT. Protein product: CASTLGLAGFDTQYF. The rearrangement uses TRBV2 and TRBJ2-3; 13 positions agree with TRBD2. The V segment lost 7 bases and the J segment 6 bases; nucleotides outside the gene matches: 7. There are 15 residues in the CDR3. The germline V gene encodes CDR1 SNHLY and CDR2 FYNNEI.

This clonotype was counted a few times. The chain combines TRBV5-6 with TRBJ2-7; D is possibly TRBD1 (5 bases). Germline CDR1 and CDR2: SGHDT and YYEEEE. V lost 1 base to trimming and J lost 2 bases, with 22 bases between them. The CDR3 has 18 residues. Here the CDR3 reads CASSLISIGASTAYEQYF. Written as DNA, the CDR3 is TGTGCCAGCAGCTTGATCTCCATAGGGGCCAGTACCGCCTACGAGCAGTACTTC.

The chain carries TRBV27 and TRBJ2-1; a possible D gene is TRBD1 (5 bases). Between the trimmed V and J ends, which lost 3 bases and 0 bases, there was a span of 15 bases. CDR3 length equals 17 residues. Germline V gives CDR1 MNHEY, CDR2 SMNVEV (reference sequence). The DNA for the CDR3 is TGTGCCAGCAGTTTCCACAGGACCCAGAGCTCCTACAATGAGCAGTTCTTC. Its protein is CASSFHRTQSSYNEQFF.

Details on this clonotype: A read error may explain this, as a much larger clone is one base away. The chain employs TRBV6-5 and TRBJ2-7, with 7 positions matching TRBD1. The CDR3 contains 13 residues. Germline V gene lookup returns CDR1 MNHEY and CDR2 SVGAGI. Trimming cost V 4 bases and J 2 bases; bases outside gene matches: 2. The CDR3 protein is CASSSDRAYEQYF. The CDR3 DNA sequence: TGTGCCAGCAGTTCCGACAGGGCCTACGAGCAGTACTTC.

The J gene is TRBJ1-3, the V gene TRBV29-1; no clear D. Trimming removed 2 bases from V and 0 bases from J, with 5 bases in between. Germline CDR1 is SQVTM and CDR2 is ANQGSEA. CDR3 length: 13 amino acids. The CDR3 sequence: CSVEQFSGNTIYF. In DNA, the CDR3 is TGCAGCGTTGAACAGTTCTCTGGAAACACCATATATTTT.

This clonotype was counted only a few times. The rearrangement joins TRBV7-3 to TRBJ1-2; D remains ambiguous. V was trimmed by 6 bases and J by 0 bases, leaving 14 bases between them. Germline assignment: CDR1 SGHTA and CDR2 FQGTGA. This CDR3 is built from 15 residues. The CDR3 nucleotides read TGTGCCAGCAGTTCAAATCGGGCCGCTAACTATGGCTACACCTTC. Translating gives CASSSNRAANYGYTF.

This clonotype was found many times. This chain connects TRBV7-2 to TRBJ2-1, with D perhaps matching TRBD2 (6 bases). Germline assignment: CDR1 SGHTA and CDR2 FQGNSA. With 5 bases removed from V and 4 bases from J, the gap between germline ends came to 12 bases. The CDR3 loop spans 14 amino acids. CDR3 in amino acids: CASSPGDSYNEQFF. The CDR3 DNA reads TGTGCCAGCAGCCCGGGAGATTCTTACAATGAGCAGTTCTTC.

The V and J genes are TRBV28 and TRBJ2-1; 8 bases agree with TRBD2. Germline-derived CDR1 and CDR2 are MDHEN and SYDVKM. This CDR3 comprises 13 residues. Trimming took 6 bases from V and 6 from J; bases not matched to a gene: 4. CDR3 sequence: CASRQSGGNEQFF. The CDR3 region has the DNA TGTGCCAGCAGACAAAGCGGGGGCAATGAGCAGTTCTTC.

The chain recombines TRBV4-2 with TRBJ2-6, with D unclear. V lost 1 base and J lost 2, with 9 bases in between. This CDR3 has 16 residues. Germline V gene data show CDR1 as LGHNA and CDR2 as YNFKEQ. In nucleotides, the CDR3 is TGTGCCAGCAGCCAAGGGGGTAGAGCTGGGGCCAACGTCCTGACTTTC. Translating it yields CASSQGGRAGANVLTF.

This clonotype was seen repeatedly, ten times or more. The rearrangement links TRBV6-1 to TRBJ2-3; the D gene is possibly TRBD1 (5 bases). Germline CDR1 reads MNHNS; CDR2 reads SASEGT. The CDR3 extends over 13 amino acids. The V end was cut by 6 bases, the J end by 0 bases, with 7 bases between. CDR3 amino acids: CASSDRSTDTQYF. In nucleotides, the CDR3 is TGTGCCAGCAGCGACAGAAGCACAGATACGCAGTATTTT.

This rearrangement joins TRBV12-3 or TRBV12-4 to TRBJ2-5; D may correspond to TRBD1 or TRBD2 (5 bases each). The CDR3 is made up of 13 amino acids. Trimming cost V 7 bases and J 1 base, with 10 bases left between them. The DNA of the CDR3 is TGTGCCAGCATACGGGGCAGCCAAGAGACCCAGTACTTC. Protein product: CASIRGSQETQYF.

This clonotype was observed many times. The genes are TRBV28 and TRBJ2-1; 8 bases are shared with TRBD2. Germline V lookup: CDR1 MDHEN, CDR2 SYDVKM. V lost 2 bases and J lost 1; bases outside the gene matches: 10. The CDR3 spans 18 residues. The DNA of the CDR3 is TGTGCCAGCAGTTTAAGTTTGGGACTAGGGACGTCCTACAATGAGCAGTTCTTC. Amino acids: CASSLSLGLGTSYNEQFF.

J is TRBJ2-1 and V is TRBV18; 7 bases line up with TRBD1. V shed 2 bases, J shed 9 bases, and the junction held 4 bases outside the gene matches. The germline V gene has CDR1 KGHSH and CDR2 LQKENI. The CDR3 has 13 residues. The CDR3 sequence is CASSPVQGSEQFF. CDR3 sequence (DNA): TGTGCCAGCTCACCAGTACAGGGGTCTGAGCAGTTCTTC. Complete variable domain (other parts from reference TRBV18 and TRBJ2-1): NAGVMQNPRHLVRRRGQEARLRCSPMKGHSHVYWYRQLPEEGLKFMVYLQKENIIDESGMPKERFSAEFPKEGPSILRIQQVVRGDSAAYFCASSPVQGSEQFFGPGTRLTVL.

This clonotype was counted a few times. The rearrangement joins TRBV7-2 to TRBJ1-5; 7 bases fit TRBD1. V was clipped by 5 bases and J by 6 bases; unmatched bases: 7. This CDR3 region has 14 residues. Germline CDR1 is SGHTA and CDR2 is FQGNSA. The CDR3 DNA reads as TGTGCCAGCAGCCTACAGGGGTGGGTTCAGCCCCAGCATTTT. Amino acids: CASSLQGWVQPQHF.